This TCR beta chain is drawn from a study of blood T cell repertoires in COVID-19 (TCRdb year 2020). At the level of the whole study: Samples from collaborators originated in the United States, Italy and Spain and spanned both the acute and convalescent phases of COVID-19. The prospective study material was composed of cDNA or gDNA derived from T cells, B-cell-depleted T cells, or PBMCs. The dataset comprised deeply sampled blood TCRbeta repertoires from subjects exposed to, actively infected with, or recovered from COVID-19. The repertoires were released in a freely available public database intended as a resource for research on the immune response to SARS-CoV-2. The samples were drawn from two sources: the first 160 participants of the ongoing ImmuneRACE study, and 950 to 1,500 subjects contributed by 6 global collaborators. The sample metadata nearly always contained a de-identified subject ID, COVID-19 status, age in years and sex. Where HLA class I and class II types were available, the types were taken from metadata supplied by the sample provider, not from assay-based typing.

Of note for this clone: Its antigen remains undetermined. It has no much larger one-base neighbor in the sample; base qualities were not kept.

What the authors observed across the whole study: The amount of clinical and demographic metadata varied by source and participant and was provided uncurated.

Collaborating institutions collected whole blood in K2EDTA tubes following their own protocols. For TCRbeta analysis, collaborator samples were shipped as frozen whole blood, as isolated PBMCs, or as DNA extracted from either sample type. Trimming at the junction amounts to 5 bases on V and 4 bases on J, and the germline ends lie 11 bases apart. CDR1 and CDR2, per the germline V gene (reference sequence), are MNHNY and SVGAGI. From the cysteine up to the phenylalanine, the CDR3 has a length of 13 residues. The CDR3 DNA has 39 bases and is translated from base 1. The immunoSEQ Assay, a bias-controlled multiplex PCR, was used to amplify TCRbeta CDR3 regions from genomic DNA. The authors processed their data as follows. The number of nucleated cells in each sample was estimated from the amplification of reference gene primers within the assay. To quantify the absolute abundance of each unique TCRbeta CDR3 rearrangement, sequence reads were collapsed and filtered. For each sample, productive Simpson clonality was calculated as the square root of Simpson's diversity index across productive rearrangements. In its TCRdb copy, this immuneACCESS table keeps in-frame sequences only and misses some clones. Where compared with another copy, unresolved V genes explain less than half of these, and the others have no known cause. From that table come the V and J calls and clone size; the DNA was used to work out D and trimming. The sample data list about 210,000 clones, and 70% to 90% of these were observed just once. About 5% of the sample comes from the top ten.

The chain uses TRBV6-6 and TRBJ1-2; no D gene can be assigned with confidence. The sample was peripheral blood. The clonotype comes from a woman in her forties with acute or convalescent COVID-19. The bases are TGTGCCAGCAGTAATAAGCTTGGCTATGGCTACACCTTC. Its translation is CASSNKLGYGYTF.